Shown below are 5 T cell receptor beta chains from a single sample sequenced in a study of cytomegalovirus exposure and HLA in healthy donors. Primers included in the PCR were 60 Vbeta and 13 Jbeta primers. Using immunoSEQ multiplex PCR, the repertoire was profiled, and TCRdb retains in-frame clones only, with some absent. The data show approximately 130,000 clones, with about 69% seen just once and about 3.4% held by the top ten. The material sequenced was PBMCs. The origin of the receptors is a man aged 30-40 years in good health and CMV-seronegative.

The chain combines TRBV27 with TRBJ2-3; no clear D. Between the trimmed V and J ends, which lost 5 bases and 0 bases, there was a span of 9 bases. Per germline, CDR1 MNHEY and CDR2 SMNVEV (reference sequence). The CDR3 runs to 14 residues. The CDR3 coding sequence is TGTGCCAGCAGTAAACAAACCAGCACAGATACGCAGTATTTT. Protein product: CASSKQTSTDTQYF.

The chain recombines TRBV9 with TRBJ1-2, with 11 bases fitting TRBD1. Germline V lookup: CDR1 SGDLS, CDR2 YYNGEE. With 7 bases clipped from V and 2 bases from J, the junction kept 4 bases outside the gene matches. The CDR3 is made up of 14 amino acids. CDR3 sequence: CASPGQGANYGYTF. As DNA, the CDR3 is TGTGCCAGCCCCGGACAGGGGGCCAACTATGGCTACACCTTC.

Details on this clone: At one boundary the junction diverges from the germline segment, which might be a read error. The rearrangement joins TRBV7-7 to TRBJ2-1; 8 nucleotides agree with TRBD2. Germline values: CDR1 SSHAT, CDR2 FNYEAQ (reference sequence). There are 15 residues in the CDR3. The CDR3 DNA sequence: TGTGCTAGCAGCTTGCTGGCGGGAGGCCACAATGAGCAGTTCTTC. As protein: CASSLLAGGHNEQFF.

The chain carries TRBV10-3 and TRBJ1-1; unclear D gene. The germline V gene has CDR1 ENHRY and CDR2 SYGVKD. Deletions cut 10 bases from V and 0 bases from J, with 18 bases between. The CDR3 totals 15 residues. DNA for the CDR3: TGTGCCAACCCTACGTTTTCAGGCATGAACACTGAAGCTTTCTTT. Its translation: CANPTFSGMNTEAFF.

This chain connects TRBV28 to TRBJ2-7, with D possibly matching TRBD2 (5 bases). Germline CDR1 is MDHEN and CDR2 is SYDVKM. The V and J ends lost 6 bases and 0 bases respectively, with 18 bases between them. This CDR3 is 16 amino acids long. The CDR3 here is CASSLDWTGSSYEQYF. Here the CDR3 DNA reads TGTGCCAGCAGCCTTGATTGGACTGGAAGCTCCTACGAGCAGTACTTC.